Listed below are T cell receptor beta chains from one sample, sequenced in a study of blood T cells in healthy people across ages. TCRdb itself ran the 5' RACE reads through MiXCR, one entry per CDR3 protein. The sample lists around 1.5 million distinct CDR3 sequences, around 39% occurring once. Sequencing was done on a sample of blood. These receptors were taken from a woman younger than 30 in good health. Both conserved end residues are part of each CDR3.

J: TRBJ2-1; V: TRBV11-2; CDR3: CASSSRTESSYNEQFF
J: TRBJ2-6; V: TRBV7-2; CDR3: CASSQHLDSSGANVLTF
J: TRBJ1-1; V: TRBV6-2/TRBV6-3; CDR3: CVSSEPGTVNTEAFF
J: TRBJ2-1; V: TRBV11-2; CDR3: CASSSVGGGSYNEQFF
J: TRBJ2-3; V: TRBV7-9; CDR3: CASSFVGAGTDTQYF
J: TRBJ2-1; V: TRBV7-8; CDR3: CASSFRVGNEQFF
J: TRBJ1-2; V: TRBV6-1; CDR3: CASSEDLIQGNYGYTF
J: TRBJ2-5; V: TRBV20-1; CDR3: CSARGVAGETQYF
J: TRBJ2-3; V: TRBV29-1; CDR3: CSVEEGAGTQYF
J: TRBJ2-7; V: TRBV20-1; CDR3: CSATKPGTGVYEQYF
J: TRBJ2-1; V: TRBV3-1; CDR3: CASSHRTTSNEQFF
J: TRBJ2-5; V: TRBV7-9; CDR3: CASSLAAGSGEQYF
J: TRBJ2-5; V: TRBV3-1; CDR3: CASSRLYLETQYF
J: TRBJ1-5; V: TRBV5-5; CDR3: CASSETGEGQPQHF
J: TRBJ1-1; V: TRBV20-1; CDR3: CSASGGGDTEAFF
J: TRBJ1-5; V: TRBV27; CDR3: CASSWGGNQPQHF
J: TRBJ2-7; V: TRBV21-1; CDR3: CASSQSGTSGRFRYEQYF
J: TRBJ2-1; V: TRBV29-1; CDR3: CSAAPSGSRGNEQFF
J: TRBJ1-2; V: TRBV20-1; CDR3: CSARDRGTGVYGYTF
J: TRBJ1-2; V: TRBV20-1; CDR3: CSAGQNGYTF
J: TRBJ2-7; V: TRBV5-1; CDR3: CASSSEMTSGSYERYF
J: TRBJ2-5; V: TRBV7-9; CDR3: CASSTQLALGGETQYF
J: TRBJ2-5; V: TRBV6-5; CDR3: CASRFSSGSAETQYF
J: TRBJ1-2; V: TRBV6-1; CDR3: CASTVSNYGYTF
J: TRBJ2-5; V: TRBV27; CDR3: CASRSAGGFQETQYF
J: TRBJ2-2; V: TRBV7-9; CDR3: CASSATGTGAGELFF
J: TRBJ2-2; V: TRBV29-1; CDR3: CSVFLAGGPRTGELFF
J: TRBJ1-1; V: TRBV6-1; CDR3: CATDPYMGGTEAFF
J: TRBJ2-2; V: TRBV2; CDR3: CASRPKTSGNTGELFF
J: TRBJ2-1; V: TRBV7-9; CDR3: CASSPRAGPSYNEQFF
J: TRBJ2-1; V: TRBV9; CDR3: CASSGGQGAGYNEQFF
J: TRBJ1-2; V: TRBV5-1; CDR3: CATRGANYGYTF